This passage covers 6 T cell receptor beta chains from one sample sequenced in a study of identical twins. MiXCR, applied by TCRdb to the 5' RACE reads, yields one record per CDR3 protein. The sample lists about 240,000 distinct CDR3 sequences, 7.5% occurring once. The data were also submitted as part of a second study, on yellow fever vaccine responses in identical twins.

The material sequenced was CD8+ T cells sorted from blood. Source of these receptors: a woman between 18 and 29 years old in good health.

In its sample, this clonotype ranks as medium-sized. The gene calls are TRBV9 and TRBJ2-1, with TRBD2 as a possible D gene (6 bases). V was clipped by 2 bases and J by 4 bases, with 13 bases between them. The germline V gene encodes CDR1 SGDLS and CDR2 YYNGEE. The CDR3 length is 15 residues. CDR3 residues: CASSVWASGYNEQFF. DNA for the CDR3: TGTGCCAGCAGCGTCTGGGCCAGCGGGTACAATGAGCAGTTCTTC. The full variable domain, completed using reference TRBV9 and TRBJ2-1, is DSGVTQTPKHLITATGQRVTLRCSPRSGDLSVYWYQQSLDQGLQFLIQYYNGEERAKGNILERFSAQQFPDLHSELNLSSLELGDSALYFCASSVWASGYNEQFFGPGTRLTVL.

The chain carries TRBV11-1 and TRBJ1-3, with TRBD1 identical over 8 bases. The germline V gene encodes CDR1 SGHAT and CDR2 FQDESV (reference sequence). The CDR3 totals 18 residues. The junction had 13 bases not matched to a gene; V was cut back by 6 bases and J by 0 bases. The chain's CDR3 is CASSQAGDRGLSGNTIYF. The CDR3 DNA reads TGTGCCAGCAGTCAAGCGGGCGACAGGGGCCTCTCTGGAAACACCATATATTTT.

This clonotype was observed many times. DNA of the CDR3: TGTGCCACCCAGTTGGGCATTGGCAATCAGCCCCAGCATTTT. Its translation is CATQLGIGNQPQHF. The chain uses TRBV28 and TRBJ1-5; D unclear. This CDR3 has 14 residues. Per the germline V gene, CDR1 is MDHEN and CDR2 is SYDVKM. V dropped 10 bases and J dropped 2 bases, with 15 bases sitting between them.

This clonotype came up many times. The rearrangement links TRBV24-1 to TRBJ2-1; D is perhaps TRBD1 (6 bases). In germline, CDR1 is KGHDR, CDR2 SFDVKD. The CDR3 is 15 amino acids. The germline V and J ends were trimmed by 4 bases and 4 bases, with 13 bases remaining between them. DNA for the CDR3: TGTGCCACCAGTGACCTGGGACAACCGTACAATGAGCAGTTCTTC. Amino acid sequence: CATSDLGQPYNEQFF.

The chain links TRBV12-3 or TRBV12-4 to TRBJ2-7, with D possibly being TRBD2 (5 bases). The CDR3 runs to 14 residues. The V and J ends lost 6 bases and 0 bases respectively, with 12 bases between them. CDR3 coding DNA: TGTGCCAGCAGCCTAGACTACCACTCCTACGAGCAGTACTTC. This codes for CASSLDYHSYEQYF.

This clonotype has a count of ten or more. V is TRBV20-1 and J is TRBJ2-1, with 8 bases fitting TRBD1. V shed 2 bases, J shed 8 bases, and the junction held 8 bases outside the gene matches. The CDR3 length is 14 residues. Germline assignment: CDR1 DFQATT and CDR2 SNEGSKA (reference sequence). The CDR3 region is CSARPPRGLHEQFF. The CDR3 DNA reads TGCAGTGCTAGACCCCCCAGGGGGCTCCATGAGCAGTTCTTC.